The present T cell receptor (beta chain) was sequenced within a study of T cell responses to AZD1222 COVID-19 vaccine. Whole-study findings and limits: Clonal diversity was possibly underestimated; the donors were predominantly white British and more often female. Seropositive status at baseline applied to only five or six AZD1222 recipients.

As concerns this clone: Its matching antigen is unknown.

TCRdb's copy holds only in-frame clones and misses some; the assay was immunoSEQ multiplex PCR. The sample lists 85,000 to 90,000 clones; about 93% were seen once. Germline V gives CDR1 KGHSH, CDR2 LQKENI. CDR3 length: 18 residues. After removal of 3 bases from V and 1 base from J, the junction contained 7 bases not matched to a gene. The rearrangement links TRBV18 to TRBJ2-1, with 12 bases that match TRBD1. The sequence derives from an adult in good health. The source material was peripheral blood, sampled on day 0 of MenACWY control vaccination. The CDR3 loop reads CASSPGTGGSRSYNEQFF. CDR3 coding DNA: TGTGCCAGCTCACCCGGGACAGGGGGCTCACGATCCTACAATGAGCAGTTCTTC.